This is a list of T cell receptor beta chains from one sample in a study of blood T cell repertoires in COVID-19. Method: immunoSEQ multiplex PCR; TCRdb's copy keeps in-frame clones and lacks some. The repertoire holds about 280,000 clones, with roughly 90% as singletons. The specimen was peripheral blood. Receptors originate from a woman aged 25 to 45 with COVID-19, enrolled during active disease. The CDR3 runs from the conserved cysteine through the conserved F or W. The D gene is left open where the match is weak. Clone sizes are given selectively: once, few, many, or a class where the clone is expanded.

v_call	clone_size	d_call	j_call	cdr3_aa	cdr3_nt
TRBV28	.	.	TRBJ2-1	CASSEGDYNEQFF	TGTGCCAGCAGTGAGGGAGACTACAATGAGCAGTTCTTC
TRBV6-1	few	TRBD1	TRBJ2-7	CASSELGTGNYEQYF	TGTGCCAGCAGTGAACTCGGGACAGGAAACTACGAGCAGTACTTC
TRBV28	.	.	TRBJ1-2	CASSPSVYYGYTF	TGTGCCAGCAGTCCGTCGGTCTACTATGGCTACACCTTC
TRBV19	few	TRBD1	TRBJ1-4	CASSFDRGSEKLFF	TGTGCCAGTAGTTTCGACAGGGGGTCTGAAAAACTGTTTTTT
TRBV5-4	.	.	TRBJ1-1	CASSLAEGLEAFF	TGTGCCAGCAGCTTGGCCGAGGGACTCGAAGCTTTCTTT
TRBV11-2	once	.	TRBJ2-7	CASSLGEHYEQYF	TGTGCCAGCAGCTTAGGTGAACACTACGAGCAGTACTTC
TRBV7-8	many	TRBD1	TRBJ2-3	CASSPRTGRSFTDTQYF	TGTGCCAGCAGCCCCCGGACAGGCCGATCGTTCACAGATACGCAGTATTTT
TRBV4-1	.	TRBD1	TRBJ1-2	CASSQDTTGVANYGYTF	TGCGCCAGCAGCCAAGATACCACAGGGGTAGCTAACTATGGCTACACCTTC
TRBV5-1	.	.	TRBJ1-1	CASSSGLEGAFF	TGCGCCAGCAGCTCCGGACTGGAGGGGGCTTTCTTT
TRBV19	.	.	TRBJ1-5	CASSRGRNQPQHF	TGTGCCAGTAGTAGGGGGCGAAATCAGCCCCAGCATTTT
TRBV6-6	once	TRBD1	TRBJ1-2	CASSLLRTGEGYTF	TGTGCCAGCAGTTTGCTACGGACAGGGGAAGGCTACACCTTC
TRBV2	.	TRBD1	TRBJ2-7	CASSDRGIILRYF	TGTGCCAGCAGCGACAGGGGTATAATTCTACGGTACTTC
TRBV4-1	.	TRBD1	TRBJ1-2	CASSQAGQGRNYGYTF	TGCGCCAGCAGCCAAGCTGGACAGGGGAGGAACTATGGCTACACCTTC
TRBV10-1	.	TRBD1	TRBJ1-2	CASSESGDRGPVDF	TGCGCCAGCAGTGAGTCGGGGGACAGGGGGCCAGTTGACTTC
TRBV7-2	.	TRBD2	TRBJ2-1	CASSFLGGSEQFF	TGTGCCAGCAGCTTTCTCGGGGGGTCTGAGCAGTTCTTC
TRBV7-8	.	TRBD1	TRBJ2-2	CASSLGTGENTGELFF	TGTGCCAGCAGCTTGGGGACAGGGGAGAACACCGGGGAGCTGTTTTTT
TRBV18	.	.	TRBJ2-3	CASSPISTDTQYF	TGTGCCAGCTCACCTATTAGCACAGATACGCAGTATTTT
TRBV5-1	.	.	TRBJ2-7	CASSLARTGYSYEQYF	TGCGCCAGCAGCTTGGCTCGGACGGGATACTCCTACGAGCAGTACTTC
TRBV6-5	.	.	TRBJ1-3	CASSYAGASGNTIYF	TGTGCCAGCAGTTACGCGGGCGCCTCTGGAAACACCATATATTTT
TRBV28	.	.	TRBJ1-6	CASSLPQWRNNSPLHF	TGTGCCAGCAGTTTACCCCAATGGCGGAATAATTCACCCCTCCACTTT
TRBV19	.	.	TRBJ1-1	CASSPLLFGTEGMNTEAFF	TGTGCCAGTAGCCCATTACTTTTCGGGACGGAGGGCATGAACACTGAAGCTTTCTTT
TRBV12-3/TRBV12-4	.	.	TRBJ2-5	CASSWAPGETQYF	TGTGCCAGCAGTTGGGCCCCGGGGGAGACCCAGTACTTC
TRBV7-9	once	.	TRBJ2-7	CASSFGANEQYF	TGTGCCAGCAGCTTTGGGGCCAACGAGCAGTACTTC
TRBV4-1	.	TRBD1	TRBJ1-3	CASSHLAGTVGNTIYF	TGCGCCAGCAGCCACCTTGCGGGGACAGTTGGAAACACCATATATTTT
TRBV10-2	.	.	TRBJ1-1	CASSESFNFGDTEAFF	TGCGCCAGCAGTGAGTCGTTTAATTTCGGGGACACTGAAGCTTTCTTT
TRBV7-2	.	.	TRBJ2-6	CASSSGTGDSGANVLTF	TGTGCCAGCAGCAGCGGGACAGGAGACTCTGGGGCCAACGTCCTGACTTTC
TRBV19	.	.	TRBJ1-5	CASSIVGREKNQPQHF	TGTGCCAGTAGTATTGTCGGCAGGGAAAAGAATCAGCCCCAGCATTTT
TRBV30	.	.	TRBJ1-2	CAWSVRIRIGQGIPYGYTF	TGTGCCTGGAGTGTACGTATTAGAATCGGTCAGGGTATCCCCTATGGCTACACCTTC
TRBV5-8	.	TRBD1	TRBJ1-1	CASSLGTGFKNTEAFF	TGTGCCAGCAGCTTGGGGACAGGGTTTAAGAACACTGAAGCTTTCTTT
TRBV15	once	.	TRBJ2-5	CATSRGPGQETQYF	TGTGCCACCAGCAGAGGTCCGGGCCAAGAGACCCAGTACTTC
TRBV19	once	.	TRBJ1-1	CASTTWGTGSHF	.
TRBV27	few	TRBD1	TRBJ1-5	CASSLLAGGQPQHF	TGTGCCAGCAGTTTATTAGCAGGGGGTCAGCCCCAGCATTTT
TRBV10-1	once	.	TRBJ1-1	CASSESLAPGAEAFF	TGCGCCAGCAGTGAGTCGTTGGCGCCGGGGGCTGAAGCTTTCTTT
TRBV7-2	.	.	TRBJ1-5	CASSVGAREPQHF	TGTGCCAGCAGCGTGGGGGCTAGGGAGCCCCAGCATTTT
TRBV30	.	.	TRBJ1-2	CAWRITQGRLQYGYTF	TGTGCCTGGAGAATTACTCAGGGGCGATTACAGTATGGCTACACCTTC
TRBV5-4	few	TRBD2	TRBJ2-1	CASSLRGGLSYEQFF	TGTGCCAGCAGCTTACGGGGGGGCCTTTCGTATGAGCAGTTCTTC
TRBV4-1	.	.	TRBJ1-2	CASSQASRGLYGYTF	TGCGCCAGCAGCCAAGCGTCACGGGGACTCTATGGCTACACCTTC
TRBV19	.	.	TRBJ2-6	CASQLGAIHQFASGANVLTF	TGTGCCAGCCAACTGGGGGCGATTCACCAATTCGCCTCTGGGGCCAACGTCCTGACTTTC
TRBV5-1	once	TRBD1	TRBJ2-1	CASSSGQGAGEQFF	TGCGCCAGCAGTTCGGGACAGGGGGCAGGGGAGCAGTTCTTC
TRBV19	few	TRBD1	TRBJ1-2	CASSPDRQGLYGYTF	TGTGCCAGTAGCCCCGACCGACAGGGACTGTATGGCTACACCTTC